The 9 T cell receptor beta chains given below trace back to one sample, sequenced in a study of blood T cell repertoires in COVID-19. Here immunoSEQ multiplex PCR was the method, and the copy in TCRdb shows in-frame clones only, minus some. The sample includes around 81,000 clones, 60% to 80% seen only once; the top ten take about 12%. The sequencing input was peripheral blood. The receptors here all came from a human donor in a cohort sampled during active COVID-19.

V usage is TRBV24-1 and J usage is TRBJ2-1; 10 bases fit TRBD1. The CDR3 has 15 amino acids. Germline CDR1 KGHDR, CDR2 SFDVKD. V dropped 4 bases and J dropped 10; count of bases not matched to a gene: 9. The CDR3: CATSDLGTGAAEQFF. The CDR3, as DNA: TGTGCCACCAGTGACCTCGGGACAGGGGCTGCCGAGCAGTTCTTC.

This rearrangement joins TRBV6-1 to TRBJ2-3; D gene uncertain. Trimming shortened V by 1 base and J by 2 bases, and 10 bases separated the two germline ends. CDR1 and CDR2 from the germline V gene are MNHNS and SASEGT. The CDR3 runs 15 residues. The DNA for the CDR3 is TGTGCCAGCAGTGAAGGAGAAATGAACACAGATACGCAGTATTTT. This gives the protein CASSEGEMNTDTQYF.

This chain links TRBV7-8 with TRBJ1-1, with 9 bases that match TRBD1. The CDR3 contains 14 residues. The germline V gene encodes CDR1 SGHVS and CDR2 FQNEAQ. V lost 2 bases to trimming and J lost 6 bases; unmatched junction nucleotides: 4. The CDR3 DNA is TGTGCCAGCAGCTTAATACAGGGGGCGGCTGAAGCTTTCTTT. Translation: CASSLIQGAAEAFF. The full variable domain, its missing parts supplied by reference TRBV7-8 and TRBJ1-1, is GAGVSQSPRYKVAKRGQDVALRCDPISGHVSLFWYQQALGQGPEFLTYFQNEAQLDKSGLPSDRFFAERPEGSVSTLKIQRTQQEDSAVYLCASSLIQGAAEAFFGQGTRLTVV.

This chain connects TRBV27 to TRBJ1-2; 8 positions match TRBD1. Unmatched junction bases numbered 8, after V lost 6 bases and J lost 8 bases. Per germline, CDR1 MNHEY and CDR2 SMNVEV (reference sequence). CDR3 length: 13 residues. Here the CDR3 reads CASRPAGGQGYTF. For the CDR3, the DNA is TGTGCCAGCAGACCCGCAGGGGGCCAAGGCTACACCTTC.

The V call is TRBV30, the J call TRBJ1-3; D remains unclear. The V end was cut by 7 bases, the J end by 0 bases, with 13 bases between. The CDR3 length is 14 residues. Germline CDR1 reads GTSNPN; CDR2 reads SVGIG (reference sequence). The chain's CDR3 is CASRQVSSGNTIYF. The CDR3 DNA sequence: TGTGCCTCCCGGCAGGTCAGCTCTGGAAACACCATATATTTT.

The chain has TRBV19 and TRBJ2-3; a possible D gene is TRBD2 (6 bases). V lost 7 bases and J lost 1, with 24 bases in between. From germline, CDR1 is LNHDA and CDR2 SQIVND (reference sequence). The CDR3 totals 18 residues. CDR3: CASKGPDRSGAGTDTQYF. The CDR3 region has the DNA TGTGCCAGTAAAGGGCCGGACCGTAGCGGTGCTGGCACAGATACGCAGTATTTT.

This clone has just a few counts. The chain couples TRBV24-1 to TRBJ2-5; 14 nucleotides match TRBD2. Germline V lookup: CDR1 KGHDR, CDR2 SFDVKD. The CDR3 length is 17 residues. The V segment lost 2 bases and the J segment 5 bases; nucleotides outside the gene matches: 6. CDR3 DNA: TGTGCCACCAGTGATTCGGGACTAGCGGGAGCGATGGAGACCCAGTACTTC. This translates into CATSDSGLAGAMETQYF.

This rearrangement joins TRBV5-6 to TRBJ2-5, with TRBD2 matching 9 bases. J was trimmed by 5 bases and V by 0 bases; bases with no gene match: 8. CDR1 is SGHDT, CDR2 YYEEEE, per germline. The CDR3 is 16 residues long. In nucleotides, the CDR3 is TGTGCCAGCAGCTTGGATAGTACTAGCGGGCCGGAGACCCAGTACTTC. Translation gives CASSLDSTSGPETQYF.

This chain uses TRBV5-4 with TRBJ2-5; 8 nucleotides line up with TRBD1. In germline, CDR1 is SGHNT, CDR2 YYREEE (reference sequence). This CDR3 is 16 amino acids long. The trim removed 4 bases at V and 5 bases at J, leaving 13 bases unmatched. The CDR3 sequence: CASSPQGAKNLETQYF. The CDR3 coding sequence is TGTGCCAGCAGCCCCCAGGGGGCGAAAAATCTGGAGACCCAGTACTTC.